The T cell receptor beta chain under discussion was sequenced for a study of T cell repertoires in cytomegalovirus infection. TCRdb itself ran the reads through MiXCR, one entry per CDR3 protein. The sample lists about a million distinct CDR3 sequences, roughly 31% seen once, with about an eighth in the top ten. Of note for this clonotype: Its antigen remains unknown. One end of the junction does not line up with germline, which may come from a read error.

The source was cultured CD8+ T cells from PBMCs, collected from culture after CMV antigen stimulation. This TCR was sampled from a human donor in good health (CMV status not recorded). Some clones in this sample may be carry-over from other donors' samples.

CDR3 residues: CANSVYPDRGKLFF. CDR3 nucleotides: TGTGCCAACAGCGTATACCCGGACAGGGGAAAACTGTTTTTT. The chain recombines TRBV7-4 with TRBJ1-4; 9 nucleotides align to TRBD1. Per the germline V gene, CDR1 is SGHVT and CDR2 is SQSDAQ. CDR3 length equals 14 residues. The full variable domain, with the rest looked up from reference TRBV7-4 and TRBJ1-4, is GAGVSQSPRYKVAKRGRDVALRCDSISGHVTLYWYRQTLGQGSEVLTYSQSDAQRDKSGRPSGRFSAERPERSVSTLKIQRTEQGDSAVYLCANSVYPDRGKLFFGSGTQLSVL.